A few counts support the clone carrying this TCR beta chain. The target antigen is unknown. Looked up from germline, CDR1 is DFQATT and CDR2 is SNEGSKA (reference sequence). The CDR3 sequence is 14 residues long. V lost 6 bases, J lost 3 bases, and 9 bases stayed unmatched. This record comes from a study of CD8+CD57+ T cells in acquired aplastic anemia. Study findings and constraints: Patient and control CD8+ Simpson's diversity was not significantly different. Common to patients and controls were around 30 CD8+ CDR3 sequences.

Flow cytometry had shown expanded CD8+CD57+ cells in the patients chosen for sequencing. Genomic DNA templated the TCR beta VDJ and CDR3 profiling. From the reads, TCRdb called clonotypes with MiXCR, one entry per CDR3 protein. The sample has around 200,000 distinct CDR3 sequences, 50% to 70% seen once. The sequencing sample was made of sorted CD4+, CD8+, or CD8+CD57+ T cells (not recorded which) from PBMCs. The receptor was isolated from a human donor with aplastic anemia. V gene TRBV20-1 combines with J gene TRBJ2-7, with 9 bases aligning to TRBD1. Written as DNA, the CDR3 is TGCAGTGCGCCTCGGACAGGGGTAAACTACGAGCAGTACTTC. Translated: CSAPRTGVNYEQYF.